The clone carrying this TCR beta chain came up a few times. The sample is drawn from a study of cytomegalovirus exposure and HLA in healthy donors. The V end lost 5 bases, the J end lost 5 bases, and 6 bases lay between the germline ends. The CDR3 is made up of 10 amino acids. CDR1 SQVTM and CDR2 ANQGSEA come from the germline V gene. The PCR employed 60 Vbeta primers together with 13 Jbeta primers. The data were produced by immunoSEQ multiplex PCR, yet TCRdb's version contains in-frame clones alone and is incomplete. This sample has around 40,000 clones, with nearly 70% found just once. The J gene is TRBJ1-1, the V gene TRBV29-1, with no clear D. The sequence derives from a man aged 30 to 39 in good health and CMV-seronegative. The sequencing sample was made of PBMCs. Here the CDR3 reads CSVYYTEAFF. The CDR3 DNA is TGCAGCGTTTATTATACTGAAGCTTTCTTT.